This T cell receptor beta chain appears in the sequencing data of a study of blood T cell repertoires in COVID-19. Study as a whole: The United States, Italy and Spain provided the acute and convalescent COVID-19 samples.

Trimming stripped 7 bases from V and 5 bases from J, with 20 bases between. The CDR3 is 14 amino acids. Germline V gene sequence: CDR1 SQVTM, CDR2 ANQGSEA. This table comes from immunoSEQ multiplex PCR, and its TCRdb copy is limited to in-frame clones, with some not included. Of just under 65,000 clones in the sample, about 82% are singletons; the top ten hold over 40%. This sequence joins TRBV29-1 and TRBJ1-2; D ambiguous. Sequencing was done on a sample of peripheral blood. The source is a human donor in a cohort sampled during active COVID-19. DNA of the CDR3: TGCAGCGGACTACAAGTTGGGAGACTTTATGGCTACACCTTC. Protein: CSGLQVGRLYGYTF.